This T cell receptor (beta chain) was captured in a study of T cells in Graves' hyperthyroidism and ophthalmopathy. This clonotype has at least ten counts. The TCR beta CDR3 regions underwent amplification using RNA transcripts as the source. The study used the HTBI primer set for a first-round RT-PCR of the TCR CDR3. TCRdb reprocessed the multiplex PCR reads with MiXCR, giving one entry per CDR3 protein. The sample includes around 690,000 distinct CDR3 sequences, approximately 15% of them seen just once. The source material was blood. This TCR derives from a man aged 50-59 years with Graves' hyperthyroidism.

CDR3 amino acids: CATSRVVAGGNTGELFF. DNA of the CDR3: TGTGCCACCAGCAGAGTAGTAGCGGGAGGGAACACCGGGGAGCTGTTTTTT. V gene TRBV15 combines with J gene TRBJ2-2, with 10 bases aligning to TRBD2. J was trimmed by 1 base and V by 1 base; bases with no gene match: 3. This CDR3 has 17 residues. Germline lookup yields CDR1 LNHNV and CDR2 YYDKDF (reference sequence). Drawing the rest from reference TRBV15 and TRBJ2-2, the complete variable domain is DAMVIQNPRYQVTQFGKPVTLSCSQTLNHNVMYWYQQKSSQAPKLLFHYYDKDFNNEADTPDNFQSRRPNTSFCFLDIRSPGLGDTAMYLCATSRVVAGGNTGELFFGEGSRLTVL.